This TCR beta chain comes out of a study of response to subunit inactivated influenza vaccine. The germline gives CDR1 SGHAT, CDR2 FQNNGV. The CDR3 covers 22 residues. V lost 2 bases and J 0 bases, leaving 26 bases between the germline ends. TCRdb redid the calling of the RT-PCR reads with MiXCR, one entry per CDR3 protein. The table lists roughly 760,000 distinct CDR3 sequences, roughly 20% of them singletons. The study's findings and limits: It was the authors' suggestion that each seasonal influenza vaccination recruits few new T cells.

On this clonotype itself: What it recognizes is unknown.

The clonotype comes from a man in his forties or fifties who received an inactivated influenza vaccine. Sequenced material: PBMCs from blood, taken 4 to 6 days after vaccination. The chain couples TRBV11-2 to TRBJ2-6; no clear D. CDR3 amino acids: CASSLRSENAGNRSSGANVLTF. Here the CDR3 DNA reads TGTGCCAGCAGCTTAAGATCCGAAAACGCCGGTAACCGGTCCTCTGGGGCCAACGTCCTGACTTTC.